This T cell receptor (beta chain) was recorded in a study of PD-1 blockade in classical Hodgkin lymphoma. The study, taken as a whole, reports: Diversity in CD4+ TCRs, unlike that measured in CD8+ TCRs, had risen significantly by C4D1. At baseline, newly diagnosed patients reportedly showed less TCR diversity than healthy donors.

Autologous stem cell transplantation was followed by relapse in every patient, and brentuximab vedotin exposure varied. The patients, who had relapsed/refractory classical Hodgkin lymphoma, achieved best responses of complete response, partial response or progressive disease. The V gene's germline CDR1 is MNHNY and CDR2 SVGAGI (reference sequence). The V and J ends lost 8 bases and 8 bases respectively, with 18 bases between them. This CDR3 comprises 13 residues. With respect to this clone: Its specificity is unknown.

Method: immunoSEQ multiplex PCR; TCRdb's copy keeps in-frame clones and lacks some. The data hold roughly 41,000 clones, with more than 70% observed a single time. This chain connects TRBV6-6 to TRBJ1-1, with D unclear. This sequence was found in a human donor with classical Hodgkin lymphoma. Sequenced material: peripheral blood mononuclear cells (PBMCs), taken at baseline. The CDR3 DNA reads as TGTGCCAGCCATCTTAAGGAGACTGGGGAAGCTTTCTTT. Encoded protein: CASHLKETGEAFF.